This is a list of T cell receptor beta chains from one sample in a study of T cell responses to AZD1222 COVID-19 vaccine. The data were produced by immunoSEQ multiplex PCR, yet TCRdb's version contains in-frame clones alone and is incomplete. The repertoire holds 130,000 or so clones, roughly 93% seen once, with 1.1% in the top ten. The sequences come from peripheral blood, collected 28 days after the second AZD1222 dose. These TCRs come from an adult who received the AZD1222 COVID-19 vaccine. CDR3s include the opening cysteine and the closing phenylalanine or tryptophan. The order of the fields is J gene, clone size, V gene, CDR3 protein. Clone size, where shown, is once, few, many, or a class for clones that have expanded.

TRBJ2-5	NA	TRBV6-5	CASRKNSQQETQYF
TRBJ1-6	NA	TRBV5-1	CASTLERNSPLHF
TRBJ2-1	NA	TRBV11-2	CASSPRRGYNEQFF
TRBJ2-7	NA	TRBV5-1	CASSFLPSGSDEQYF
TRBJ2-1	NA	TRBV30	CAWRVAKGLSTGARSNEQFF
TRBJ1-5	few	TRBV5-8	CASSVNRGLNQPQHF
TRBJ2-7	once	TRBV18	CASSPPRQRTYEQYF
TRBJ1-1	NA	TRBV29-1	CSVGVRAAFF
TRBJ1-2	NA	TRBV30	CAWRITGGGYGYTF
TRBJ1-2	few	TRBV19	CASSNSGLDYGYTF
TRBJ1-2	NA	TRBV7-8	CASSPDRGAPYTF
TRBJ2-7	NA	TRBV19	CASSIGTGFSEQYF
TRBJ1-4	NA	TRBV18	CASSPPPGQGGEKLFF
TRBJ2-5	NA	TRBV7-9	CASSRGGQETQYF
TRBJ1-2	NA	TRBV18	CASSPPGIQRYGYTF
TRBJ1-1	NA	TRBV7-8	CASRTGGSMDTEAFF
TRBJ1-1	NA	TRBV7-3	CASSPGRNTEAFF
TRBJ2-7	few	TRBV4-1	CASSQSPGTSGSEQYF
TRBJ2-7	NA	TRBV5-3	CARRPEVAYEQYF
TRBJ2-2	NA	TRBV6-5	CASRISGSNTGELFF
TRBJ1-1	NA	TRBV19	CASSTEQGWVTEAFF
TRBJ1-3	NA	TRBV11-3	CASSLGSGNTIYF